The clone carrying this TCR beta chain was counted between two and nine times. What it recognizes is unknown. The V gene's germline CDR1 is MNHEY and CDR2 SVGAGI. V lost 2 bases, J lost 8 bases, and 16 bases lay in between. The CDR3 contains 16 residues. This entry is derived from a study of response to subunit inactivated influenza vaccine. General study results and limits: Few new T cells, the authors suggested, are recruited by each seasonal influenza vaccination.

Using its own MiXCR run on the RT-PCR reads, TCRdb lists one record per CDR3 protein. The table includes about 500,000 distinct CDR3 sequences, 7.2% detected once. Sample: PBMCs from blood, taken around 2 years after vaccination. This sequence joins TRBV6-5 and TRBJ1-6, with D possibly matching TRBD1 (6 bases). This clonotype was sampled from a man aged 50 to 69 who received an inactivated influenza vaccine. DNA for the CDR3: TGTGCCAGCAGTTACGGCACCGGGACAAATTATTCACCCCTCCACTTT. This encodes CASSYGTGTNYSPLHF.